This TCR beta chain came from a study of T cells in Graves' hyperthyroidism and ophthalmopathy. Study information: It was at initial diagnosis, before any treatment, that peripheral blood was collected.

The hyperthyroidism was newly diagnosed and had lasted under 2 months; the patients were aged 18 to 65. General study points: Most thyroid clonotypes expanded above 0.001 were also detected in blood. The authors' 13 V-J model separated ophthalmopathy from stable hyperthyroidism.

This clonotype was observed a few times. Its antigen is unknown. What was amplified from RNA transcripts were TCR beta CDR3 regions. Primed by the HTBI set, a first-round RT-PCR was run on the TCR CDR3. TCRdb processed the multiplex PCR reads anew with MiXCR; each CDR3 protein has one entry. The sample shows approximately 720,000 distinct CDR3 sequences, roughly 20% of them seen only once. The clonotype originates from a woman between 45 and 60 years old with Graves' hyperthyroidism that later progressed to Graves' ophthalmopathy. The sequencing input was blood.

The CDR3 coding sequence is TGCAGTGCTAGACTAGCCTACGAGCAGTACTTC. The encoded protein is CSARLAYEQYF. The chain joins TRBV20-1 to TRBJ2-7, with D hard to call. The germline V gene encodes CDR1 DFQATT and CDR2 SNEGSKA (reference sequence). The length of the CDR3 is 11 residues. V lost 2 bases and J 2 bases, leaving 4 bases between the germline ends.